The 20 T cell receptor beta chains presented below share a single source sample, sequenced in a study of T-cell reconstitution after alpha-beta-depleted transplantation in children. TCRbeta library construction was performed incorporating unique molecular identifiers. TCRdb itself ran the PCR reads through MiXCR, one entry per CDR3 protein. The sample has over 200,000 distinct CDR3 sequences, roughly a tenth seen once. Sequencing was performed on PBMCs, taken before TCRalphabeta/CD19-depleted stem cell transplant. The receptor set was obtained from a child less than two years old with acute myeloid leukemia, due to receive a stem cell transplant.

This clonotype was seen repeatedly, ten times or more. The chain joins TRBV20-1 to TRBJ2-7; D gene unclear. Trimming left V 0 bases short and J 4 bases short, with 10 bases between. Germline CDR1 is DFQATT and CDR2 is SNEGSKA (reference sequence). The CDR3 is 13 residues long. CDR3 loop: CSARDRAIYEQYF. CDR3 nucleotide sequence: TGCAGTGCTAGAGATAGGGCTATATACGAGCAGTACTTC.

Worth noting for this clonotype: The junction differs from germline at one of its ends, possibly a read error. The CDR3 DNA follows: TGTGCCAGCCGGCGAGGCGGGGGGGTCTACGAGCAGTGCTTC. Its translation is CASRRGGGVYEQCF. The chain joins TRBV3-1 to TRBJ2-7; 9 bases agree with TRBD2. Per the germline V gene, CDR1 is LGHDT and CDR2 is YNNKEL (reference sequence). This CDR3 has 14 amino acids.

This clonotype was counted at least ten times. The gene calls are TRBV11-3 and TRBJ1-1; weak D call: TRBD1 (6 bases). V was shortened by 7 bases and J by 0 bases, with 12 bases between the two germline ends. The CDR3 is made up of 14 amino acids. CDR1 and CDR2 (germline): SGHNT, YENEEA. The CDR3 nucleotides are TGTGCCAGCATCCCAGGGGCGATGAACACTGAAGCTTTCTTT. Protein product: CASIPGAMNTEAFF. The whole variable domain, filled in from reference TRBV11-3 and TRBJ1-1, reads EAGVVQSPRYKIIEKKQPVAFWCNPISGHNTLYWYLQNLGQGPELLIRYENEEAVDDSQLPKDRFSAERLKGVDSTLKIQPAELGDSAVYLCASIPGAMNTEAFFGQGTRLTVV.

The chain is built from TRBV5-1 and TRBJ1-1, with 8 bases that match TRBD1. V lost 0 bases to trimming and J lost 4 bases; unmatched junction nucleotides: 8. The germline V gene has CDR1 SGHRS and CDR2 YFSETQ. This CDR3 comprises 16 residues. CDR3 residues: CASSLGQGIESTEAFF. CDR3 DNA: TGCGCCAGCAGCTTGGGACAGGGGATAGAGAGCACTGAAGCTTTCTTT.

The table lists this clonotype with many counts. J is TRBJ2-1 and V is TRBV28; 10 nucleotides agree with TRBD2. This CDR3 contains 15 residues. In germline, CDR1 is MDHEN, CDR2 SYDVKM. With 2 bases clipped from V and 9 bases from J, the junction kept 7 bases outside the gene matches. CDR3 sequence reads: CASSLSASGRGEQFF. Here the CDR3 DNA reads TGTGCCAGCAGTTTAAGCGCTAGCGGGAGAGGTGAGCAGTTCTTC.

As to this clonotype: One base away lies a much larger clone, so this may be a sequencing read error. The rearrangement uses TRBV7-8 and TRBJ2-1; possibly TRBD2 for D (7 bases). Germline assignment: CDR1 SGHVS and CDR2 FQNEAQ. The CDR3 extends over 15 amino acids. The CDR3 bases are TGTGCCACCGAGGGAGGGGGGGCCTTCTACAATGAGCGGTTCTTC. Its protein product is CATEGGGAFYNERFF.

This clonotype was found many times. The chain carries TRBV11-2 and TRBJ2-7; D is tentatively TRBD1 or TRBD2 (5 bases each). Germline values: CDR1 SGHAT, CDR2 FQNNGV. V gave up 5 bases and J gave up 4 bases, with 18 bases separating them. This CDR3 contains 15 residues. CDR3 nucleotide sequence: TGTGCCAGCAGCCGCAGAACCCTCGGGGCTTACGAGCAGTACTTC. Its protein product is CASSRRTLGAYEQYF.

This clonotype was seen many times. The CDR3 protein is CASSPPGVNQPQHF. DNA of the CDR3: TGTGCCAGCAGCCCTCCGGGGGTCAATCAGCCCCAGCATTTT. The chain links TRBV3-1 to TRBJ1-5; D is perhaps TRBD1 (5 bases). V lost 4 bases to trimming and J lost 3 bases, with 10 bases between them. CDR1 is LGHDT, CDR2 YNNKEL, per germline (reference sequence). The length of the CDR3 is 14 residues.

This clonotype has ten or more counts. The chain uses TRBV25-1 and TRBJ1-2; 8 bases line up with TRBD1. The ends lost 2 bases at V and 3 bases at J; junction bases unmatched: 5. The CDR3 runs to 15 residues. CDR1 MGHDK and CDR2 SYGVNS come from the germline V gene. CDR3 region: CASSERTGFDYGYTF. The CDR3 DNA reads TGTGCCAGCAGTGAAAGGACAGGGTTTGACTATGGCTACACCTTC.

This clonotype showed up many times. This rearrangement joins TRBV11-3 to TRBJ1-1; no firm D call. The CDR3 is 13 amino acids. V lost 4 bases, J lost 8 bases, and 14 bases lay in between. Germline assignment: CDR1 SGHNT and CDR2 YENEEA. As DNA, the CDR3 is TGTGCCAGCAGCTCCCTGCCTATTTGGGAAGCTTTCTTT. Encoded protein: CASSSLPIWEAFF.

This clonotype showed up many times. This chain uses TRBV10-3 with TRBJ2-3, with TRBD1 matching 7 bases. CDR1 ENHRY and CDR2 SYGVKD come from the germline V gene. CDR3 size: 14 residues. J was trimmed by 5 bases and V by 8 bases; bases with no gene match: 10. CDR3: CAIGDRRQGDTQYF. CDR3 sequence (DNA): TGTGCCATCGGGGACAGAAGACAGGGAGATACGCAGTATTTT.

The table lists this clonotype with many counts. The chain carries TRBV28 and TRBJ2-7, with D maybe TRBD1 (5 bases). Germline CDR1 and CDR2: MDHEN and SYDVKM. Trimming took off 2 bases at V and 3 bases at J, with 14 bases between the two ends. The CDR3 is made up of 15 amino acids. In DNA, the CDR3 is TGTGCCAGCAGTTTAACCAGGGCTGATGACTACGAGCAGTACTTC. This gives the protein CASSLTRADDYEQYF.

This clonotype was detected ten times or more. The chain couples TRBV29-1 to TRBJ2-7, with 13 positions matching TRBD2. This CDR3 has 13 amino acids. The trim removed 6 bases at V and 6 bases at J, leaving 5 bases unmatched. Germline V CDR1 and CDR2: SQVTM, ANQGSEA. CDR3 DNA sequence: TGCAGCGTGGGACTAGCGGGATTAGGCGAGCAGTACTTC. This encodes CSVGLAGLGEQYF.

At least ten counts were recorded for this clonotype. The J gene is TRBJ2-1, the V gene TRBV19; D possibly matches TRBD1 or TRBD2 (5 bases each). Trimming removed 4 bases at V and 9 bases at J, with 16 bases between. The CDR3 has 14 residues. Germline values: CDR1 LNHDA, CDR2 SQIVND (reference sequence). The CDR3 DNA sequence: TGTGCCAGTAGTAACGGCCAAGAGGGACGTGAGCAGTTCTTC. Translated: CASSNGQEGREQFF.

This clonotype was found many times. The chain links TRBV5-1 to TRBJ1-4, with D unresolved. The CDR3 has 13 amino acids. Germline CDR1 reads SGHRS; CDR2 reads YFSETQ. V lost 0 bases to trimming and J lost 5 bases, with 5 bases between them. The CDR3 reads CASSLADNEKLFF. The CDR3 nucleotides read TGCGCCAGCAGCTTGGCGGACAATGAAAAACTGTTTTTT.

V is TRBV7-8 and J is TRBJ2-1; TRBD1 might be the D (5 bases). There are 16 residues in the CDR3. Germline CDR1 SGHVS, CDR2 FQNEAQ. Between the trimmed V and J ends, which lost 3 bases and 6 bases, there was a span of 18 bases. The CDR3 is CASSFGYSRGGNEQFF. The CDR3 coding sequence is TGTGCCAGCAGCTTCGGGTACTCAAGGGGTGGCAATGAGCAGTTCTTC.

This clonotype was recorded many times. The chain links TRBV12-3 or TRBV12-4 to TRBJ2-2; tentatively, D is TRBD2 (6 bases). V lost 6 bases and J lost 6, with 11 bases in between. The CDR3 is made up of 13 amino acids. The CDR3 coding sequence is TGTGCCAGCAGGAATCGGGAGTCCGGGGAGCTGTTTTTT. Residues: CASRNRESGELFF.

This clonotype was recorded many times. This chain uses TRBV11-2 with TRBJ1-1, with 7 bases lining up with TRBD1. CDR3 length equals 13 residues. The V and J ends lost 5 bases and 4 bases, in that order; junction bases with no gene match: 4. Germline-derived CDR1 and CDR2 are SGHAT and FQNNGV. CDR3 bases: TGTGCCAGCAGCGCGCACAGGGGCACTGAAGCTTTCTTT. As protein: CASSAHRGTEAFF.

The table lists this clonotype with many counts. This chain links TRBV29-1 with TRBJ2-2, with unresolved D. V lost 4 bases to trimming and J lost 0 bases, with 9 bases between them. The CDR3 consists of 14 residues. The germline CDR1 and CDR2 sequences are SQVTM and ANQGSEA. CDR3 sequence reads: CSVGREANTGELFF. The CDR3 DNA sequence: TGCAGCGTTGGTCGAGAGGCGAACACCGGGGAGCTGTTTTTT.

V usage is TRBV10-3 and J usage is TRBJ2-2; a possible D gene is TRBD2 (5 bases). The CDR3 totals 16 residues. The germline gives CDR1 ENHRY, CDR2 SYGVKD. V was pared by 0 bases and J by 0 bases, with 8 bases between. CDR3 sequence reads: CAISESGGSNTGELFF. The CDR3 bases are TGTGCCATCAGTGAGTCGGGCGGGTCGAACACCGGGGAGCTGTTTTTT.